A single sample gave rise to the 15 T cell receptor beta chains below, sequenced in a study of T cell responses to AZD1222 COVID-19 vaccine. The protocol was immunoSEQ multiplex PCR, while the TCRdb copy is restricted to in-frame clones and leaves out a portion. This table holds about 92,000 clones, approximately 91% found once. The starting material was peripheral blood, obtained on day 0 of AZD1222 vaccination. The source of these receptors is an adult in good health.

This clone showed up just once. The J gene is TRBJ2-1, the V gene TRBV6-5; tentatively, D is TRBD2 (6 bases). Trimming took 5 bases from V and 8 from J, leaving 13 bases between them. Per the germline V gene, CDR1 is MNHEY and CDR2 is SVGAGI. The CDR3 sequence is 13 residues long. This chain's CDR3 is CASSTLGEDEQFF. The CDR3 DNA sequence: TGTGCCAGCAGTACCTTGGGGGAGGATGAGCAGTTCTTC.

The rearrangement joins TRBV12-5 to TRBJ2-7, with D possibly matching TRBD1 (5 bases). Trimming took off 2 bases at V and 3 bases at J, with 8 bases between the two ends. The CDR3 contains 13 residues. The V gene's germline CDR1 is LGHNT and CDR2 FRNRAP. In DNA, the CDR3 is TGTGCTAGTGGTTTGACACAGGACTACGAGCAGTACTTC. This codes for CASGLTQDYEQYF.

The rearrangement joins TRBV28 to TRBJ1-6; no clear D. Germline-derived CDR1 and CDR2 are MDHEN and SYDVKM. This CDR3 has 12 amino acids. V was pared by 7 bases and J by 8 bases, with 9 bases between. CDR3 residues: CASNVGDSPLHF. In DNA form, the CDR3 reads TGTGCCAGCAACGTCGGAGATTCACCCCTCCACTTT.

The rearrangement links TRBV6-5 to TRBJ1-6, with no clear D. Trimming cost V 2 bases and J 8 bases, with 13 bases left between them. CDR1 and CDR2 (germline): MNHEY, SVGAGI. The CDR3 loop spans 15 amino acids. The CDR3 sequence: CASSYRTGEHSPLHF. The CDR3 DNA sequence: TGTGCCAGCAGTTACCGCACGGGTGAGCATTCACCCCTCCACTTT.

V usage is TRBV27 and J usage is TRBJ1-2; 9 nucleotides line up with TRBD1. The CDR3 consists of 13 residues. Germline V gene sequence: CDR1 MNHEY, CDR2 SMNVEV (reference sequence). The junction had 7 bases not matched to a gene; V was cut back by 10 bases and J by 4 bases. DNA of the CDR3: TGTGCCATCCGGGGGACAGGGTCCTATGGCTACACCTTC. It specifies CAIRGTGSYGYTF.

The V and J genes are TRBV7-9 and TRBJ1-2; possible D gene TRBD1, 5 bases. Per the germline V gene, CDR1 is SEHNR and CDR2 is FQNEAQ (reference sequence). V lost 5 bases, J lost 3 bases, and 25 bases lay in between. The CDR3 has 18 residues. CDR3 protein: CASSPGTWGVDLDYGYTF. The CDR3 DNA is TGTGCCAGCAGCCCCGGTACGTGGGGGGTCGACTTGGACTATGGCTACACCTTC.

This clone turned up a few times. V and J are TRBV3-1 (or the pseudogene TRBV3-2) and TRBJ2-7; maybe TRBD2 (5 bases). This CDR3 contains 16 residues. CDR1 LGHDT and CDR2 YNNKEL come from the germline V gene (reference sequence). Trimming took off 0 bases at V and 0 bases at J, with 12 bases between the two ends. CDR3 sequence (DNA): TGTGCCAGCAGCCAAGAACGGACTTTCCGCTCCTACGAGCAGTACTTC. It yields the protein CASSQERTFRSYEQYF.

This rearrangement joins TRBV23-1 to TRBJ2-2; D might be TRBD1 (6 bases). TRBV23-1 is filed as an ORF, its function uncertain. This CDR3 comprises 16 residues. Trimming left V 3 bases short and J 3 bases short, with 14 bases between. The CDR3 loop reads CASSHQGPRDTGELFF. Written as DNA, the CDR3 is TGCGCCAGCAGTCACCAGGGGCCCCGGGACACCGGGGAGCTGTTTTTT.

This clone was detected only once. This chain connects TRBV14 to TRBJ2-1, with D possibly TRBD2 on 6 matching bases. CDR1 and CDR2 from the germline V gene are SGHDN and FVKESK. Trimming cost V 0 bases and J 4 bases, with 13 bases left between them. CDR3 length: 16 amino acids. CDR3 sequence (DNA): TGTGCCAGCAGCCAAGATCCGGGGGACTCTTACAATGAGCAGTTCTTC. Protein: CASSQDPGDSYNEQFF.

The chain has TRBV11-1 and TRBJ1-2, with 7 bases fitting TRBD1. Germline values: CDR1 SGHAT, CDR2 FQDESV (reference sequence). V shed 5 bases, J shed 0 bases, and the junction held 6 bases outside the gene matches. The CDR3 totals 15 residues. CDR3 DNA sequence: TGTGCCAGCAGCGCACGACAGGGCTCTAACTATGGCTACACCTTC. It specifies CASSARQGSNYGYTF.

The chain recombines TRBV25-1 with TRBJ1-2, with D unclear. The CDR3 length is 12 residues. The germline gives CDR1 MGHDK, CDR2 SYGVNS. The V and J ends lost 7 bases and 7 bases respectively, with 13 bases between them. CDR3 sequence: CASTSSYGGYTF. The CDR3 DNA reads TGTGCCAGCACTAGCAGTTATGGTGGCTACACCTTC.

The genes are TRBV5-1 and TRBJ1-4; weak D call: TRBD1 (5 bases). V dropped 4 bases and J dropped 6 bases, with 13 bases sitting between them. This CDR3 has 14 amino acids. Germline V gene lookup returns CDR1 SGHRS and CDR2 YFSETQ. DNA for the CDR3: TGCGCCAGCAGCCAGGGTGGGGTTGATGAAAAACTGTTTTTT. Amino acids: CASSQGGVDEKLFF.

This clone has only one observation. The chain couples TRBV6-6 to TRBJ2-3; the D gene is possibly TRBD1 (7 bases). The CDR3 extends over 16 amino acids. Trimming removed 6 bases at V and 0 bases at J, with 16 bases between. The germline V gene encodes CDR1 MNHNY and CDR2 SVGAGI (reference sequence). The CDR3 coding sequence is TGTGCCAGCAGACGCGGGACAGAACAAAGCACAGATACGCAGTATTTT. This gives the protein CASRRGTEQSTDTQYF.

CDR3 in amino acids: CASGLAAGTANTGELFF. CDR3 sequence (DNA): TGTGCTAGTGGTTTGGCAGCCGGGACAGCGAACACCGGGGAGCTGTTTTTT. This chain uses TRBV12-5 with TRBJ2-2; 7 nucleotides agree with TRBD1. The CDR3 extends over 17 amino acids. Germline-derived CDR1 and CDR2 are LGHNT and FRNRAP. Unmatched junction bases numbered 5, after V lost 1 base and J lost 0 bases.

The V gene is TRBV2, the J gene TRBJ2-7; TRBD1 might be the D (6 bases). The CDR3 consists of 14 residues. Germline assignment: CDR1 SNHLY and CDR2 FYNNEI. V lost 4 bases and J 5 bases, leaving 15 bases between the germline ends. The CDR3 DNA reads as TGTGCCAGCAGTGTGCAGGGGAGCATGGACGAGCAGTACTTC. Protein: CASSVQGSMDEQYF. The full variable domain, in which reference TRBV2 and TRBJ2-7 provide the parts outside the CDR3, is EPEVTQTPSHQVTQMGQEVILRCVPISNHLYFYWYRQILGQKVEFLVSFYNNEISEKSEIFDDQFSVERPDGSNFTLKIRSTKLEDSAMYFCASSVQGSMDEQYFGPGTRLTVT.